Presented here are 8 T cell receptor beta chains from one specimen sequenced in a study of ipilimumab plus nivolumab after autologous stem cell transplantation (TCRdb year 2021). The receptor library was made with the immunoSEQ multiplex PCR assay. Sourced from immuneACCESS, this table was stored by TCRdb with only in-frame sequences that have V and J called. A share of the clones is absent; for the studies checked, an unresolved V gene accounts for under half, and the remainder has no known explanation. The sample contains 15,000 or so clones, roughly 85% of them found a single time. About 10% of the sample belongs to the ten largest clones. Sequencing used PBMCs, obtained in a trial of ipilimumab plus nivolumab as post-transplant consolidation. The source is a male donor with diffuse large B-cell lymphoma.

J is TRBJ2-7 and V is TRBV18; D not resolved. This CDR3 is built from 14 residues. Germline lookup yields CDR1 KGHSH and CDR2 LQKENI. Trimming left V 3 bases short and J 2 bases short, with 11 bases between. The CDR3 nucleotides read TGTGCCAGCTCACCTGGCCAAGCCACCTACGAGCAGTACTTC. Protein: CASSPGQATYEQYF. Variable domain in full (rest from reference TRBV18 and TRBJ2-7): NAGVMQNPRHLVRRRGQEARLRCSPMKGHSHVYWYRQLPEEGLKFMVYLQKENIIDESGMPKERFSAEFPKEGPSILRIQQVVRGDSAAYFCASSPGQATYEQYFGPGTRLTVT.

The chain has TRBV9 and TRBJ2-5, with D possibly being TRBD1 (5 bases). Germline V CDR1 and CDR2: SGDLS, YYNGEE. The CDR3 extends over 14 amino acids. V lost 0 bases and J 1 base, leaving 7 bases between the germline ends. DNA for the CDR3: TGTGCCAGCAGCGTAGGGGGCAGCCAAGAGACCCAGTACTTC. This codes for CASSVGGSQETQYF.

This chain links TRBV7-6 with TRBJ2-2, with D unresolved. The CDR3 runs 13 residues. Trimming took 4 bases from V and 0 from J, leaving 3 bases between them. The V gene's germline CDR1 is SGHVS and CDR2 FNYEAQ. CDR3 coding DNA: TGTGCCAGCAGCTCCTCGAACACCGGGGAGCTGTTTTTT. Its protein is CASSSSNTGELFF.

This clone was recorded a few times. Here the CDR3 DNA reads TGCGCCAGCAGCCAAAGGACCGGGGTAGATACGCAGTATTTT. Protein product: CASSQRTGVDTQYF. The chain joins TRBV4-1 to TRBJ2-3; D might be TRBD2 (5 bases). V was pared by 2 bases and J by 5 bases, with 11 bases between. The germline CDR1 and CDR2 sequences are MGHRA and YSYEKL. The CDR3 loop spans 14 amino acids.

This rearrangement joins TRBV18 to TRBJ1-2; weak D call: TRBD1 (5 bases). Trimming took off 6 bases at V and 3 bases at J, with 11 bases between the two ends. The CDR3 consists of 13 residues. The germline V gene has CDR1 KGHSH and CDR2 LQKENI. CDR3 protein: CASSPGWDYGYTF. CDR3 coding DNA: TGTGCCAGCTCCCCAGGGTGGGACTATGGCTACACCTTC.

This clone occurred a few times. This rearrangement joins TRBV7-9 to TRBJ2-3; 11 positions match TRBD2. V lost 7 bases, J lost 4 bases, and 7 bases stayed unmatched. The CDR3 loop spans 15 amino acids. Germline V gives CDR1 SEHNR, CDR2 FQNEAQ (reference sequence). As DNA, the CDR3 is TGTGCCAGCATCCGAAGTAGCGGGGGGGCAGATACGCAGTATTTT. Protein sequence: CASIRSSGGADTQYF.

The chain employs TRBV27 and TRBJ2-7, with 8 bases that match TRBD1. Germline V CDR1 and CDR2: MNHEY, SMNVEV (reference sequence). This CDR3 has 15 amino acids. V lost 2 bases, J lost 2 bases, and 5 bases stayed unmatched. The CDR3 sequence: CASSLAQGVTYEQYF. CDR3 bases: TGTGCCAGCAGTTTAGCACAGGGGGTTACCTACGAGCAGTACTTC.

This sequence joins TRBV4-1 and TRBJ2-2, with TRBD2 matching 8 bases. Germline lookup yields CDR1 MGHRA and CDR2 YSYEKL. Losses at the gene ends were 0 bases for V and 7 bases for J; bases not matched to a gene: 10. This CDR3 comprises 17 residues. The CDR3 reads CASSQDKSSGVVGELFF. The CDR3 nucleotides are TGCGCCAGCAGCCAAGATAAGAGTAGCGGGGTAGTCGGGGAGCTGTTTTTT.